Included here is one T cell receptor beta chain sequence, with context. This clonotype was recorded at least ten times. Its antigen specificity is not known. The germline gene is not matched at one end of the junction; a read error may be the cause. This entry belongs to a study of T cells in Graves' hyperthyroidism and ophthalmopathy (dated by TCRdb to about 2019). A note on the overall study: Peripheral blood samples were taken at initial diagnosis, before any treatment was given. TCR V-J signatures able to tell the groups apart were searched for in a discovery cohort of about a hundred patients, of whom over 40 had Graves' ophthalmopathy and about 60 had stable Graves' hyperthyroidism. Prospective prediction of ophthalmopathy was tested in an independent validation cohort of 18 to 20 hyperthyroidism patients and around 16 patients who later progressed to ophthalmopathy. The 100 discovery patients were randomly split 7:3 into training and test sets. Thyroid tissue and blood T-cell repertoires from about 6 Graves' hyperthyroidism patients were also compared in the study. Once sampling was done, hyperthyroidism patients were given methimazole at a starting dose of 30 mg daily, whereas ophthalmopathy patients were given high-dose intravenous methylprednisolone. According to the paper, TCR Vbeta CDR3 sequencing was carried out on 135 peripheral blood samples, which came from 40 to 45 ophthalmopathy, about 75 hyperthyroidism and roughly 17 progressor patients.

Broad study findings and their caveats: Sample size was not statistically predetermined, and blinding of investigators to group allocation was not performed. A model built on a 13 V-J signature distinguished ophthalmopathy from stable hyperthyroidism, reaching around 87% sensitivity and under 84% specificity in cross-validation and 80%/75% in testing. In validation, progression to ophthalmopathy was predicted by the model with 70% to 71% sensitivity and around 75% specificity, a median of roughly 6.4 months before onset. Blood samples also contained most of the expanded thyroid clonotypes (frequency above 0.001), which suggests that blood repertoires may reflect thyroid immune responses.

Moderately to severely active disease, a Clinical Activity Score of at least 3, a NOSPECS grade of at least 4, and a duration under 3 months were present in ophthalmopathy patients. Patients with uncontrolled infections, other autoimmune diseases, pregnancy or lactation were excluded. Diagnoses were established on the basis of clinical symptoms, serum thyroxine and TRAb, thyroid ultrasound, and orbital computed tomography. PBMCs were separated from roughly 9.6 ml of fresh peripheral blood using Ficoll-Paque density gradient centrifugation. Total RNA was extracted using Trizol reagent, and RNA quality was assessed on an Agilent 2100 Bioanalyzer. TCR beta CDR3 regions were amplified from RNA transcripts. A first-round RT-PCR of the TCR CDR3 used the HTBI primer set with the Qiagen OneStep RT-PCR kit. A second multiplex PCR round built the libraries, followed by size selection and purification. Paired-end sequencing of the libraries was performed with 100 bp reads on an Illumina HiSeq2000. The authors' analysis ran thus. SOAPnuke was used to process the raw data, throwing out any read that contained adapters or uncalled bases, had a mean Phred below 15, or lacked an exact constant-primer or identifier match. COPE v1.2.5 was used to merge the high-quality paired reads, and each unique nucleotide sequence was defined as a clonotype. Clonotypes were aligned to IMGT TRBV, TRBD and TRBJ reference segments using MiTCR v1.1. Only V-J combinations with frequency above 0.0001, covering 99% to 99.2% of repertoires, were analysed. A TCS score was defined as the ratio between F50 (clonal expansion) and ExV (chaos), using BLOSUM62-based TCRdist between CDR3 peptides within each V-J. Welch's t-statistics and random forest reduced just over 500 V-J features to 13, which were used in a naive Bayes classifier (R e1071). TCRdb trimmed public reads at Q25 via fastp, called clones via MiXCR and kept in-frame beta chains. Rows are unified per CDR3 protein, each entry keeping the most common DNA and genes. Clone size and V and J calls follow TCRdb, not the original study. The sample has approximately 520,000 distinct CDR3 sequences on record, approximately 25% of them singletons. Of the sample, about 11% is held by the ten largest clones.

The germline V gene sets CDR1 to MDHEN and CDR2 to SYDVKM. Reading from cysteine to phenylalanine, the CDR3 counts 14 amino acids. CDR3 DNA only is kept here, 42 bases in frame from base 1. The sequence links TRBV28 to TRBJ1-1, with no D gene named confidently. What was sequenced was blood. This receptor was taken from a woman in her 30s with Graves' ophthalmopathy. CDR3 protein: CANSPVGLNTEALF. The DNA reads TGTGCCAACAGCCCCGTAGGGTTGAACACTGAAGCTCTCTTT. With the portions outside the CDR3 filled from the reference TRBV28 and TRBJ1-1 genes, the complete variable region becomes DVKVTQSSRYLVKRTGEKVFLECVQDMDHENMFWYRQDPGLGLRLIYFSYDVKMKEKGDIPEGYSVSREKKERFSLILESASTNQTSMYLCANSPVGLNTEALFGQGTRLTVV.